This TCR beta chain was captured in a study of beta chain features in type 1 diabetes (dated by TCRdb to between 2018 and 2020). For the wider study: Mean age, gender distribution, total cell number and subset yield did not differ between patients and healthy donors. Naive and central memory subsets were obtained from all 30 or so donors, but regulatory and stem cell-like memory subsets were isolated from only 8 patients and roughly eight healthy donors. Across all samples, roughly 110,000,000 sorted cells were examined, and cell number per subset correlated strongly with RNA yield. The study compared TCRB repertoires of sorted circulating CD4+ T cell subsets between recently diagnosed type 1 diabetes patients and matched healthy donors. Beyond this particular receptor, the publication reports: Because cDNA was sequenced instead of genomic DNA, activated cells with high expression could be over-represented, although the groups did not differ in activation or CD3 levels. Because small numbers of individuals were included in the HLA sub-analyses, any influence of HLA type on TCRB rearrangement was left unresolved. At VDJ recombination sites, patients with type 1 diabetes made fewer insertions and deleted more nucleotides, a pattern implying thymic rearrangement abnormalities. PCR may preferentially amplify shorter templates, but because patient and control samples were amplified and corrected together, any resulting skew would affect both groups equally. In all four CD4+ subsets, TCRB CDR3 length was moderately but significantly shorter in type 1 diabetes patients. Naive, central memory and regulatory TCRB repertoires appeared more similar among patients than among healthy donors.

Each donor gave one peripheral blood draw, averaging approximately 120 mL, which was collected into heparinised tubes. A BD FACSAria II was used to sort naive, central memory, regulatory and stem cell-like memory CD4+ T cells with a panel that included CD45RO, CCR7, CD25, CD127, CD95 and CD27. Purity was above 98% for every sorted population. Right away, PBMCs were isolated by Lymphoprep density gradient centrifugation and were stained directly, with no culture step. To minimize batch effects, samples were stained and sorted in pairs, one healthy donor with one patient per experiment. In this sample, this clone turned up a few times. The target of this receptor is not known. The input lacks base qualities; no much larger clone sits a single base away. The entire amount of isolated RNA was reverse transcribed using the High Capacity cDNA Reverse Transcription Kit, so the sequenced TCRB transcripts were expressed ones. Deep immunoSEQ sequencing was performed on naive, central memory and regulatory T cell samples, with an average of around 3.4 million total reads per sample. Sorted cells were lysed in RLT buffer, and RNA was extracted using DNase-treated RNeasy Micro or Mini kits according to cell number. Each cell subset was processed separately to prevent cross-contamination, with patient and healthy donor samples processed together. The immunoSEQ multiplex PCR was used to amplify TCRB sequences from cDNA, generating 87-bp fragments that spanned the CDR3 region. Amplicons were sequenced on the Illumina HiSeq platform. For the original study's pipeline: Synthetic template baselines were used to correct PCR bias computationally, reads within Hamming distance 2 were collapsed together, and singletons that could not be merged were discarded. Reads were aligned against IMGT to assign V, D and J genes, CDR3 length and insertions or deletions at six rearrangement sites. Within each subset, clonotype counts were normalized to the number of sorted cells before true diversity and Gini coefficients were calculated with the tcR R package. The overlap coefficient, calculated on TCRB nucleotide sequences, was used to measure repertoire sharing. Out-of-frame TCRB sequences from naive cells were analyzed to stand in for the pre-selection repertoire. TCRdb stores this immuneACCESS table with in-frame sequences only. Part of the clones is absent; in the studies checked, under half of the shortfall reflects unresolved V genes, and no reason is known for the rest. V and J calls plus clone size are reproduced from that table; the DNA served to infer D and trimming. The sample data list 330,000 or so clones, and around 13% of these were observed just once. The top ten constitute 0.0085% to 0.012% of the sample.

The source of this sequence is a woman between 18 and 29 years old with type 1 diabetes. The material sequenced was naive CD4+ T cells from blood. Read against the paper, the sample's cell subset or site label means: true naive CD4+ T cells.

The nucleotides are TGTGCCTGGAGCCGGGACACCGTTGGCTACACCTTC. This codes for CAWSRDTVGYTF. This chain is built from TRBV30 and TRBJ1-2; the D region possibly corresponds to TRBD1 (6 bases align). The germline V gene (reference sequence) provides CDR1 GTSNPN and CDR2 SVGIG. The CDR3 measures 12 amino acids from cysteine to phenylalanine. Only CDR3 DNA is held: 36 bases, read in frame from base 1. The junction carries 12 bases between V and J, which are trimmed by 3 bases and 7 bases respectively.